The TCR beta chain under discussion was sequenced for a study of blood T cell repertoires in COVID-19. Study-wide context: The United States, Italy and Spain supplied acute and convalescent COVID-19 samples. From T cells, B-cell-depleted T cells, or PBMCs came the material, which was cDNA or gDNA.

The cohort comprised adults aged roughly 18 to 95 years residing in approximately 25 US areas. This CDR3 spans 14 amino acids. Germline assignment: CDR1 KGHSH and CDR2 LQKENI. V lost 2 bases, J lost 4 bases, and 9 bases lay in between. TCRdb keeps only in-frame clones here, not all; method: immunoSEQ multiplex PCR. The sample carries hundreds of thousands of clones, roughly nine tenths recorded once. The receptor was derived from a man in his 60s who had recovered from COVID-19. Sequenced input: PBMCs or T cells enriched from blood (not recorded which). V is TRBV18 and J is TRBJ1-3, with no clear D. In DNA form, the CDR3 reads TGTGCCAGCTCACCAGGAGGTGCAGGAAACACCATATATTTT. It specifies CASSPGGAGNTIYF.